This is a list of T cell receptor beta chains from one sample in a study of Graves' ophthalmopathy and Graves' hyperthyroidism. Each CDR3 protein gets one entry after TCRdb re-called the multiplex PCR reads with MiXCR. Of more than 300,000 distinct CDR3 sequences listed, 15% are singletons. Sequencing was carried out using peripheral blood. These receptors were taken from a woman younger than 30 with stable Graves' hyperthyroidism. Both conserved end residues are part of each CDR3. Fields, in order: clone size, V gene, J gene, D gene, CDR3 DNA, CDR3 protein. The D gene is left open where the match is weak. A row's size may be missing; if present it is once, few, many or a size class.

.	TRBV6-5	TRBJ1-2	.	TGTGCCAGCAGTCTTACCGAGTTCTATGGCTACACCTTC	CASSLTEFYGYTF
many	TRBV12-3/TRBV12-4	TRBJ2-2	TRBD2	TGTGCCAGCAGGCCGACTAGCGGGGGAAATACCGGGGAGCTGTTTTTT	CASRPTSGGNTGELFF
many	TRBV11-1	TRBJ1-1	.	TGTGCCAGCAGCTTAGACGGCAGGGTGGACACTGAAGCTTTCTTT	CASSLDGRVDTEAFF
many	TRBV11-2	TRBJ1-1	.	TGTGCCAGCAGCAGACCCGGGGTGAACACTGAAGCTTTCTTT	CASSRPGVNTEAFF
.	TRBV12-3/TRBV12-4	TRBJ2-7	TRBD1	TGTGCCAGCACTCCGTCAGGGGGCGCCTTTTACGAGCAGTACTTC	CASTPSGGAFYEQYF
.	TRBV9	TRBJ1-1	.	TGTGCCAGCAGTTACCTAGACACTGAAGCTTGCTTT	CASSYLDTEACF
.	TRBV6-5	TRBJ1-1	.	TGTGCCAGCAGTTACACTCCACAGGGCCGCACTGAAGCTTTCTTT	CASSYTPQGRTEAFF
many	TRBV6-5	TRBJ1-1	.	TGTGCCAGCAGTCTATTCGGACAGCTCAACACTGAAGCTTTCTTT	CASSLFGQLNTEAFF
.	TRBV20-1	TRBJ1-2	.	TGCAGTGCTGCAGGGGATACTAACTATGGCTACACCTTC	CSAAGDTNYGYTF
.	TRBV29-1	TRBJ1-1	.	TGCAGCGGCGGGACAATGGGCACTGAAGCTTTCTTT	CSGGTMGTEAFF
many	TRBV2	TRBJ1-5	.	TGTGCCAGCAGGGGACAAATCAATCAGCCCCAGCATTTT	CASRGQINQPQHF
many	TRBV18	TRBJ1-5	.	TGTGCCAGCTCACCACGAACTCTGGCTCAGCCCCAGCATTTT	CASSPRTLAQPQHF
few	TRBV3-1	TRBJ2-2	TRBD2	TGTGCCAGCAGCCCGGCGGGGGGGCCGGACGGGGAGCTGTTTTTT	CASSPAGGPDGELFF
many	TRBV5-6	TRBJ1-5	TRBD1	TGTGCCAGCAGCTTGTTTGAGGGGGCTCAGCCCCAGCATTTT	CASSLFEGAQPQHF
.	TRBV29-1	TRBJ1-2	.	TGCAGCGTTGGGGGGGCTCTGGGGGGCTACACCTTC	CSVGGALGGYTF
many	TRBV12-3/TRBV12-4	TRBJ1-5	TRBD1	TGTGCCAGCAGCCGTGGGACAGGGTTTTTCGATCAGCCCCAGCATTTT	CASSRGTGFFDQPQHF
many	TRBV27	TRBJ1-2	.	TGTGCCAGCAGTTTAGGGAGGGAATCCGTCTATGGCTACACCTTC	CASSLGRESVYGYTF
many	TRBV6-1	TRBJ2-7	TRBD1	TGTGCCAGCAGTGAGGCCCCGGGACAGGGTGACGAGCAGTACTTC	CASSEAPGQGDEQYF
many	TRBV7-8	TRBJ2-5	.	TGTGCCAGCAGCCCCCAAGGGGGATTGCTTAAAGAGACCCAGTACTTC	CASSPQGGLLKETQYF
.	TRBV24-1	TRBJ2-2	TRBD2	TGTGCCACCAGTGATTTGCCCGGGACTAGCGGGAGGACCGGGGAGCTGTTTTTT	CATSDLPGTSGRTGELFF
many	TRBV2	TRBJ2-5	.	TGTGCCAGCAGCCGGGGTAGCGGATCCCAAGAGACCCAGTACTTC	CASSRGSGSQETQYF
many	TRBV7-3	TRBJ1-6	.	TGTGCCAGCAGCTTAAGCTGGGGGTCACCCCTCCACTTT	CASSLSWGSPLHF
many	TRBV10-1	TRBJ2-7	TRBD1	TGCGCCAGCAGTGATTCCGGGACAGGGGGCGAGCAGTACTTC	CASSDSGTGGEQYF
few	TRBV3-1	TRBJ2-2	.	TGTGCCAGCAGCCAGGGCACCATTGGCACCGGGGAGCTGTTTTTT	CASSQGTIGTGELFF
many	TRBV29-1	TRBJ2-7	.	TGCAGCGTTGAAGGATTGGGGGGGGCAAACGAGCAGTACTTC	CSVEGLGGANEQYF
many	TRBV6-1	TRBJ1-5	.	TGTGCCAGCAGTGTCGTCGCGGACACGACCAATCAGCCCCAGCATTTT	CASSVVADTTNQPQHF
many	TRBV15	TRBJ2-7	.	TGTGCCACCAGCAGGGACAACTCCTACGAGCAGTACTTC	CATSRDNSYEQYF
many	TRBV9	TRBJ1-2	.	TGTGCCAGCAGCCTTTTTAACCAGGGACTAGGCTGCTGTAACTATGGCTACACCTTC	CASSLFNQGLGCCNYGYTF
few	TRBV7-2	TRBJ2-5	TRBD1	TGTGCCAGCAGCTTAGTCACTATACAGGGGAAAGAGACCCAGTACTTC	CASSLVTIQGKETQYF
many	TRBV6-5	TRBJ2-5	.	TGTGCCAGCAGGGGACTCCAAGAAGAGACCCAGTACTTC	CASRGLQEETQYF
many	TRBV4-1	TRBJ2-7	.	TGCGCCAGCAGCCCACGGGAAGGAGGGCCGGTCTACGAGCAGTACTTC	CASSPREGGPVYEQYF